This TCR beta chain was recorded in a study of blood T cell repertoires in COVID-19. The assay was immunoSEQ multiplex PCR, and TCRdb's table has in-frame clones only and misses some. The table lists approximately 210,000 clones, about 83% of them singletons, with about 8% in the top ten. V lost 4 bases, J lost 2 bases, and 12 bases stayed unmatched. Germline CDR1 reads SGHRS; CDR2 reads YFSETQ. The CDR3 runs 18 residues. The V call is TRBV5-1, the J call TRBJ2-6; TRBD2 matches 7 bases. The source is a woman aged 45-65 years with active or convalescent COVID-19. Sequencing was performed on peripheral blood. The CDR3 DNA is TGCGCCAGCAGCCCCGGAGGGAGGGAGGCGGCTGGGGCCAACGTCCTGACTTTC. As protein: CASSPGGREAAGANVLTF.